These 14 T cell receptor beta chains were sequenced from one sample in a study of blood T cell repertoires in COVID-19. Profiled with immunoSEQ multiplex PCR; TCRdb holds only in-frame clones, not every one. The sample holds about 150,000 clones, roughly nine tenths seen once. Material: peripheral blood. The receptors shown here come from a man aged 45-65 years with acute or convalescent COVID-19.

The chain is built from TRBV28 and TRBJ1-5, with D maybe TRBD1 (5 bases). CDR1 is MDHEN and CDR2 is SYDVKM in the germline V gene. This CDR3 contains 15 residues. Trimming took off 7 bases at V and 2 bases at J, with 15 bases between the two ends. The CDR3 loop is CASTWGTGGNQPQHF. CDR3 sequence (DNA): TGTGCCAGCACCTGGGGGACGGGAGGCAATCAGCCCCAGCATTTT.

The V gene is TRBV24-1, the J gene TRBJ2-1; 8 bases map to TRBD2. Germline assignment: CDR1 KGHDR and CDR2 SFDVKD. V trimming: 8 bases; J trimming: 2 bases; junction bases outside the gene matches: 7. The CDR3 covers 15 residues. The CDR3 bases are TGTGCCACCACAGGATCGGGAGGGGCCTACAATGAGCAGTTCTTC. Its translation is CATTGSGGAYNEQFF.

The chain couples TRBV4-3 to TRBJ1-2, with D perhaps TRBD1 (5 bases). The CDR3 contains 15 residues. Germline V gene lookup returns CDR1 LGHNA and CDR2 YSLEER. V was clipped by 0 bases and J by 4 bases, with 12 bases between them. The DNA of the CDR3 is TGCGCCAGCAGCCAAGATGGGGAGGGGTTCTATGGCTACACCTTC. Translation: CASSQDGEGFYGYTF.

This clone appeared once. The V gene is TRBV11-1, the J gene TRBJ1-6, with a possible D match to TRBD1 (5 bases). The V gene lost 2 bases and the J gene lost 4 bases, with 6 bases spanning the gap. Germline CDR1 is SGHAT and CDR2 is FQDESV (reference sequence). This CDR3 spans 14 amino acids. CDR3 nucleotides: TGTGCCAGCAGCTTAAGGGGTTATAATTCACCCCTCCACTTT. Translating it yields CASSLRGYNSPLHF. Full variable domain (outside the CDR3, taken from reference TRBV11-1 and TRBJ1-6): EAEVAQSPRYKITEKSQAVAFWCDPISGHATLYWYRQILGQGPELLVQFQDESVVDDSQLPKDRFSAERLKGVDSTLKIQPAELGDSAMYLCASSLRGYNSPLHFGNGTRLTVT.

The CDR3 coding sequence is TGTGCCAGTAGTCCGCAGGCAGGCAGGCGAGGCTACACCTTC. This encodes CASSPQAGRRGYTF. The chain uses TRBV19 and TRBJ1-2; D call uncertain. Between the trimmed V and J ends, which lost 5 bases and 8 bases, there was a span of 18 bases. The length of the CDR3 is 14 residues. Germline CDR1 is LNHDA and CDR2 is SQIVND (reference sequence).

The V and J genes are TRBV19 and TRBJ2-1; 7 nucleotides agree with TRBD2. The CDR3 is 15 residues long. V lost 4 bases to trimming and J lost 8 bases; unmatched junction nucleotides: 11. Germline lookup yields CDR1 LNHDA and CDR2 SQIVND (reference sequence). The CDR3 loop reads CASSTSGTRGDEQFF. CDR3 DNA: TGTGCCAGTAGTACGAGCGGGACCCGGGGAGATGAGCAGTTCTTC.

This clone was seen only a few times. The V gene is TRBV28, the J gene TRBJ1-4; TRBD1 agrees at 7 bases. This CDR3 has 16 amino acids. Trimming at V came to 6 bases and at J to 7 bases, leaving 14 bases not matched to a gene. Germline-derived CDR1 and CDR2 are MDHEN and SYDVKM. In DNA, the CDR3 is TGTGCCAGCAGCTCCTCGACAGGGACGGTGTTTGAAAAACTGTTTTTT. Its translation is CASSSSTGTVFEKLFF.

The chain employs TRBV10-3 and TRBJ2-1, with 9 bases matching TRBD2. There are 16 residues in the CDR3. Trimming removed 2 bases from V and 11 bases from J; junction bases left unmatched: 13. The germline gives CDR1 ENHRY, CDR2 SYGVKD. In nucleotides, the CDR3 is TGTGCCATCAGTGAGCCGATGACTAGCGGCCTACAAAAGCAGTTCTTC. Its protein product is CAISEPMTSGLQKQFF.

Concerning this clone: The sample has other DNA sequences that encode this CDR3 too. V is TRBV30 and J is TRBJ2-3; D call uncertain. The CDR3 totals 13 residues. Trimming removed 0 bases at V and 2 bases at J, with 6 bases between. CDR1 and CDR2 (germline): GTSNPN, SVGIG (reference sequence). The CDR3 DNA reads TGTGCCTGGAGTGTACTTAACACAGATACGCAGTATTTT. It specifies CAWSVLNTDTQYF.

The chain combines TRBV3-1 (or the pseudogene TRBV3-2) with TRBJ2-5; 8 bases map to TRBD2. The CDR3 has 14 amino acids. J lost 1 base, V lost 4 bases, and 2 bases had no gene match. Looked up from germline, CDR1 is LGHDT and CDR2 is YNNKEL (reference sequence). CDR3 in amino acids: CASSLTSVQETQYF. In DNA, the CDR3 is TGTGCCAGCAGCCTGACTAGCGTCCAAGAGACCCAGTACTTC.

The CDR3, as DNA: TGTGCCAGTACGGAGACAGGGCCCTGGGGGACAGATACGCAGTATTTT. Protein sequence: CASTETGPWGTDTQYF. The V and J genes are TRBV19 and TRBJ2-3; 7 nucleotides agree with TRBD1. The germline V gene has CDR1 LNHDA and CDR2 SQIVND (reference sequence). This CDR3 is 16 amino acids long. Trimming took 7 bases from V and 3 from J; bases not matched to a gene: 13.

The chain is built from TRBV20-1 and TRBJ1-1; TRBD1 matches at 7 bases. The V gene's germline CDR1 is DFQATT and CDR2 SNEGSKA (reference sequence). The J segment lost 6 bases and the V segment lost 6 bases, leaving 4 bases of the junction unmatched. There are 11 residues in the CDR3. The CDR3 sequence is CSATGQAEAFF. The CDR3 nucleotides read TGCAGTGCCACAGGACAGGCTGAAGCTTTCTTT.

This chain's CDR3 is CATSPAGPTDTQYF. The CDR3 bases are TGTGCCACCTCCCCTGCGGGCCCAACAGATACGCAGTATTTT. V and J are TRBV24-1 and TRBJ2-3, with D possibly matching TRBD2 (5 bases). V lost 9 bases and J 3 bases, leaving 15 bases between the germline ends. The CDR3 length is 14 residues. The germline V gene has CDR1 KGHDR and CDR2 SFDVKD.

This clone was recorded once. The chain recombines TRBV7-2 with TRBJ2-7; 7 nucleotides align to TRBD2. Germline V gene lookup returns CDR1 SGHTA and CDR2 FQGNSA. The CDR3 runs to 15 residues. V lost 3 bases, J lost 7 bases, and 12 bases stayed unmatched. DNA for the CDR3: TGTGCCAGCAGCTTGACAAGCGGGAAAGGGAGGGAGCAGTACTTC. It yields the protein CASSLTSGKGREQYF.